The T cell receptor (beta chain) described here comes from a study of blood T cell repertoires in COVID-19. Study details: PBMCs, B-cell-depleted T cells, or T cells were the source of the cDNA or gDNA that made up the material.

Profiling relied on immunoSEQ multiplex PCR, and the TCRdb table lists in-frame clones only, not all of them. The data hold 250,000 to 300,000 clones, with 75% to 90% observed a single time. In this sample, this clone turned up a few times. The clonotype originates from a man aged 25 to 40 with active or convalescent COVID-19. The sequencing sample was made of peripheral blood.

The CDR3 region is CASSQPGQGDSSTDTQYF. The CDR3 nucleotides are TGTGCCAGCAGCCAACCGGGACAGGGGGATAGTAGCACAGATACGCAGTATTTT. This chain joins TRBV16 and TRBJ2-3; 11 bases fit TRBD1. The CDR3 is made up of 18 amino acids. CDR1 and CDR2 from the germline V gene are KGHSY and FQNENV. V lost 2 bases to trimming and J lost 0 bases; unmatched junction nucleotides: 7. Full variable domain (missing parts from reference TRBV16 and TRBJ2-3): GEEVAQTPKHLVRGEGQKAKLYCAPIKGHSYVFWYQQVLKNEFKFLISFQNENVFDETGMPKERFSAKCLPNSPCSLEIQATKLEDSAVYFCASSQPGQGDSSTDTQYFGPGTRLTVL.